Only one count was recorded for the clone carrying this T cell receptor beta chain. Assay used: immunoSEQ multiplex PCR; TCRdb lists only in-frame clones, some missing. This sample has fewer than 250,000 clones, with 85% to 90% found just once. The source of the sample is a study of cytomegalovirus exposure and HLA in healthy donors. Per the germline V gene, CDR1 is ENHRY and CDR2 is SYGVKD. V lost 4 bases to trimming and J lost 4 bases; unmatched junction nucleotides: 7. This CDR3 has 15 amino acids. This TCR derives from a man aged 18 to 29 in good health and CMV-seronegative. Sequencing input: PBMCs. The chain carries TRBV10-3 and TRBJ1-1; 9 bases align to TRBD1. The CDR3 nucleotides are TGTGCCATCAGTGGTCCGGGACAGGGAGGCACTGAAGCTTTCTTT. Amino acid sequence: CAISGPGQGGTEAFF.